These 5 T cell receptor beta chains came from one sample sequenced in a study of control samples from healthy donors and cancer patients. Sequencing was performed with immunoSEQ multiplex PCR; in TCRdb, only in-frame clones are kept and a portion is missing. This table holds roughly 100,000 clones, around four fifths found once. The sequenced sample was blood. The receptors come from a woman in her forties or fifties in good health.

The rearrangement uses TRBV19 and TRBJ2-7; perhaps D is TRBD1 or TRBD2 (5 bases each). The CDR3 runs to 14 residues. V was pared by 5 bases and J by 2 bases, with 13 bases between. CDR1 is LNHDA and CDR2 is SQIVND in the germline V gene (reference sequence). The CDR3 DNA reads as TGTGCCAGTAGTCGGGGACGTGATACCTACGAGCAGTACTTC. Amino acids: CASSRGRDTYEQYF.

J is TRBJ1-2 and V is TRBV29-1; 9 nucleotides line up with TRBD1. The ends lost 5 bases at V and 5 bases at J; junction bases unmatched: 3. The CDR3 totals 12 residues. Germline V CDR1 and CDR2: SQVTM, ANQGSEA. The CDR3 here is CSVKQGAYGYTF. DNA of the CDR3: TGCAGCGTTAAACAGGGGGCTTATGGCTACACCTTC.

CDR3 nucleotide sequence: TGTGCCAGCAGTTACCAGGGTATCCAGTACTTC. Its translation is CASSYQGIQYF. The J gene is TRBJ2-7, the V gene TRBV6-5; the D gene is possibly TRBD1 (5 bases). The CDR3 consists of 11 residues. Germline V CDR1 and CDR2: MNHEY, SVGAGI. Trimming removed 2 bases from V and 10 bases from J, with 9 bases in between.

This chain connects TRBV7-3 to TRBJ1-1, with a possible D match to TRBD1 (6 bases). Germline V CDR1 and CDR2: SGHTA, FQGTGA. Trimming shortened V by 2 bases and J by 3 bases, and 13 bases separated the two germline ends. This CDR3 region has 15 residues. In DNA form, the CDR3 reads TGTGCCAGCAGCTTAGAGGGGGGTACGGACACTGAAGCTTTCTTT. Translating gives CASSLEGGTDTEAFF.

V gene TRBV19 combines with J gene TRBJ1-5; TRBD1 might be the D (5 bases). Germline V gives CDR1 LNHDA, CDR2 SQIVND (reference sequence). The V and J ends lost 1 base and 7 bases respectively, with 14 bases between them. The CDR3 consists of 15 residues. For the CDR3, the DNA is TGTGCCAGTAGTATAGGGTGGCAGGGAAGCCAGCCCCAGCATTTT. It codes for CASSIGWQGSQPQHF. Variable domain in full (rest from reference TRBV19 and TRBJ1-5): DGGITQSPKYLFRKEGQNVTLSCEQNLNHDAMYWYRQDPGQGLRLIYYSQIVNDFQKGDIAEGYSVSREKKESFPLTVTSAQKNPTAFYLCASSIGWQGSQPQHFGDGTRLSIL.